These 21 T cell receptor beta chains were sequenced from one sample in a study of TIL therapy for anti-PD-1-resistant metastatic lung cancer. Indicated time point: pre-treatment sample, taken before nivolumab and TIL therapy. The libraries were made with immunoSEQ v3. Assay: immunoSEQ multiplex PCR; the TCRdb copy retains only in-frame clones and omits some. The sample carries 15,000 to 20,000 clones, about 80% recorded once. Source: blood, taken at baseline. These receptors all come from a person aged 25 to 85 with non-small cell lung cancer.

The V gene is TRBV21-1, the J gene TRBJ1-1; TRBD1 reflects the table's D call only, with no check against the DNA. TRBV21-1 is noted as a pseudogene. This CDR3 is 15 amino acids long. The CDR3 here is CASSKAGQVNTEAFF. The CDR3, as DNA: TGTGCCAGCAGCAAGGCGGGACAGGTGAACACTGAAGCTTTCTTT.

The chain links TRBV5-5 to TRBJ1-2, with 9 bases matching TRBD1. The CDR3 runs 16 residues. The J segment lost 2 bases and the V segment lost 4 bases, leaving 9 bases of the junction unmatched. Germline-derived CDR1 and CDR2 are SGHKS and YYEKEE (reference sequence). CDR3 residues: CASSPSLGTGNYGYTF. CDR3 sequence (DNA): TGTGCCAGCAGCCCTTCCTTGGGGACAGGGAACTATGGCTACACCTTC.

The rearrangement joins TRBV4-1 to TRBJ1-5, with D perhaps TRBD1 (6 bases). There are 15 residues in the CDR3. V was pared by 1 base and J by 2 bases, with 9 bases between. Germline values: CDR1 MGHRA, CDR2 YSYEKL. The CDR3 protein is CASSQGPGGNQPQHF. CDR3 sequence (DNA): TGCGCCAGCAGCCAAGGGCCAGGGGGCAATCAGCCCCAGCATTTT.

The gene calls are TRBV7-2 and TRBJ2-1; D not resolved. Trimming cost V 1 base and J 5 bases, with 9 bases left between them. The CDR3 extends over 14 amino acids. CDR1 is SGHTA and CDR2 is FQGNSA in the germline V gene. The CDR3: CASSLGLRDNEQFF. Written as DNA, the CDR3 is TGTGCCAGCAGCTTAGGGCTACGGGACAATGAGCAGTTCTTC.

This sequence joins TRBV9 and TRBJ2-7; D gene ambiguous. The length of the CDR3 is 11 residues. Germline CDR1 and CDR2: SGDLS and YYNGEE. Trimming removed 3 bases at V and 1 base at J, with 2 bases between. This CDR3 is CASSASYEQYF. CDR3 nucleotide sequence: TGTGCCAGCAGCGCTTCCTACGAGCAGTACTTC.

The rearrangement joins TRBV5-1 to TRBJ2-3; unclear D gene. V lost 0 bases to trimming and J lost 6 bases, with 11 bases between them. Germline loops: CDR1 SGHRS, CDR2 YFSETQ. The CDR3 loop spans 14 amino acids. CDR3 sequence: CASSLEEARDTQYF. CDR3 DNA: TGCGCCAGCAGCTTGGAAGAAGCGAGGGATACGCAGTATTTT.

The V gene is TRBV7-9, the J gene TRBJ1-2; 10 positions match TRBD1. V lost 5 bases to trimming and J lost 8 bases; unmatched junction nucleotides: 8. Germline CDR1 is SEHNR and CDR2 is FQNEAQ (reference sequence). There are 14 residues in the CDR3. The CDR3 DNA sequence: TGTGCCAGCAGCCCCGACAGGGGGCGACGAGGCTACACCTTC. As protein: CASSPDRGRRGYTF.

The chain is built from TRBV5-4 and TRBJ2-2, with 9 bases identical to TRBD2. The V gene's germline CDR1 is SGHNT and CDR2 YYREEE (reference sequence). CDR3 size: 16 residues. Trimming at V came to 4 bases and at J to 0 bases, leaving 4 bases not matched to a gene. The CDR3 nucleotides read TGTGCCAGCAGCCCACGACTAGCGGCGAACACCGGGGAGCTGTTTTTT. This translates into CASSPRLAANTGELFF. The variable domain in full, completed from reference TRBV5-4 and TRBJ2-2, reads ETGVTQSPTHLIKTRGQQVTLRCSSQSGHNTVSWYQQALGQGPQFIFQYYREEENGRGNFPPRFSGLQFPNYSSELNVNALELDDSALYLCASSPRLAANTGELFFGEGSRLTVL.

As DNA, the CDR3 is TGTGCCAGCAGCCTTCAAGGCGGGGGGAAAGAGACCCAGTACTTC. It codes for CASSLQGGGKETQYF. V and J are TRBV7-3 and TRBJ2-5; 8 nucleotides agree with TRBD2. The germline CDR1 and CDR2 sequences are SGHTA and FQGTGA. Trimming took 5 bases from V and 3 from J; bases not matched to a gene: 8. The CDR3 length is 15 residues.

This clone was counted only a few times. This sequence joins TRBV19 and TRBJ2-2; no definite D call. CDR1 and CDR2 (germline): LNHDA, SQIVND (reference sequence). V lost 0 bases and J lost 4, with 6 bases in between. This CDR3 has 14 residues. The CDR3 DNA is TGTGCCAGTAGTATAGAACAGACCACCGGGGAGCTGTTTTTT. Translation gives CASSIEQTTGELFF.

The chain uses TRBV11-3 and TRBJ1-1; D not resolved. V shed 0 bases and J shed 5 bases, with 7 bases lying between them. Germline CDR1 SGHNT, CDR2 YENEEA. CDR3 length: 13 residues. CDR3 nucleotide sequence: TGTGCCAGCAGCTTAGAGGGTTGGACTGAAGCTTTCTTT. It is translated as CASSLEGWTEAFF.

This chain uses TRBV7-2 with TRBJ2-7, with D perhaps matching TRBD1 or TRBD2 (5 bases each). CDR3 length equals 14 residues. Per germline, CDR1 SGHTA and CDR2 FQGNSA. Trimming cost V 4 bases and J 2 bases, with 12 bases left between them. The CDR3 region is CASSSNSGPYEQYF. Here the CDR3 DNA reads TGTGCCAGCAGCTCAAACTCGGGACCCTACGAGCAGTACTTC.

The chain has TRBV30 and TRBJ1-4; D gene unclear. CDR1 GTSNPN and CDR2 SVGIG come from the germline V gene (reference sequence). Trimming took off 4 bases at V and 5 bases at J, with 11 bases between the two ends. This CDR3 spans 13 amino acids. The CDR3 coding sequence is TGTGCCTGGAATCTGGGAAGAAATGAAAAACTGTTTTTT. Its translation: CAWNLGRNEKLFF.

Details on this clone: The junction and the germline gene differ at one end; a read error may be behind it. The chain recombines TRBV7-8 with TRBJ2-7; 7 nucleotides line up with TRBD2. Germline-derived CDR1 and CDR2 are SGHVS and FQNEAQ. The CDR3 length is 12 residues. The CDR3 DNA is TGTGCCAGCACCTATAACGGACTAGACTGTTCCTTC. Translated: CASTYNGLDCSF.

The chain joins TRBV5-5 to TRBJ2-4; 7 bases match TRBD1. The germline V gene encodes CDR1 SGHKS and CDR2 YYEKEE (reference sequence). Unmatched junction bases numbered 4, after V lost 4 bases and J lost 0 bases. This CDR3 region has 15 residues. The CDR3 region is CASSTPGGAKNIQYF. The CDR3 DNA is TGTGCCAGCAGCACTCCAGGGGGAGCCAAAAACATTCAGTACTTC.

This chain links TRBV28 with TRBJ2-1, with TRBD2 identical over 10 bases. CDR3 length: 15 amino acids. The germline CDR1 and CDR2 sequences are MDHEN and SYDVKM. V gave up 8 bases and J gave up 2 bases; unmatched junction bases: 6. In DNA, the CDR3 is TGTGCCAGCGTGCCCAGCGGGAGGGCCTACAATGAGCAGTTCTTC. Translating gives CASVPSGRAYNEQFF.

The CDR3 reads CASSAGGTSKNIQYF. CDR3 nucleotide sequence: TGTGCCAGCAGCGCAGGAGGAACTTCCAAAAACATTCAGTACTTC. The V and J genes are TRBV9 and TRBJ2-4, with D possibly being TRBD2 (5 bases). V lost 3 bases to trimming and J lost 2 bases, with 12 bases between them. This CDR3 has 15 residues. CDR1 is SGDLS, CDR2 YYNGEE, per germline.

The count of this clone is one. The CDR3 loop reads CASSYEGGGSTDTQYF. The CDR3 bases are TGTGCCAGCAGTTACGAAGGCGGGGGGAGCACAGATACGCAGTATTTT. The chain couples TRBV6-5 to TRBJ2-3; 8 positions match TRBD2. V lost 2 bases to trimming and J lost 0 bases; unmatched junction nucleotides: 4. The CDR3 consists of 16 residues. The germline CDR1 and CDR2 sequences are MNHEY and SVGAGI.

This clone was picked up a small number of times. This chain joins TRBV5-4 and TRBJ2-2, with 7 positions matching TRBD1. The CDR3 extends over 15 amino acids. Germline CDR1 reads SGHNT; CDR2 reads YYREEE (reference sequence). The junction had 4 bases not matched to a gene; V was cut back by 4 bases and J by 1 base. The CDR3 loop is CASSPGQMNTGELFF. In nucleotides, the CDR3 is TGTGCCAGCAGCCCGGGACAGATGAACACCGGGGAGCTGTTTTTT.

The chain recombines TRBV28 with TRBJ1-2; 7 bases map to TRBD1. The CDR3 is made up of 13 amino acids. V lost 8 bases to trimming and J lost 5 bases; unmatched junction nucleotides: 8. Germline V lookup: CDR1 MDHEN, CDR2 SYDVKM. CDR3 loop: CASAGGGAYGYTF. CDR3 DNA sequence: TGTGCCAGCGCCGGAGGGGGCGCTTATGGCTACACCTTC.

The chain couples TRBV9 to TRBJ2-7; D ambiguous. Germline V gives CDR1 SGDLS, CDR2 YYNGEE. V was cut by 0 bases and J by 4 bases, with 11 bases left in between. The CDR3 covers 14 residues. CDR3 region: CASSVGALDYEQYF. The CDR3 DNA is TGTGCCAGCAGCGTAGGTGCCCTCGATTACGAGCAGTACTTC.